This T cell receptor (beta chain) emerged from a study of shared clonotypes between healthy human individuals. Naive CD8 cells lacked CD45RO and underwent positive selection for CCR7, leaving out terminally differentiated effector memory CD45RA+ cells. Sequenced by immunoSEQ multiplex PCR; TCRdb stores in-frame clones only, minus some. The sample has about 2 million clones, about 95% seen once. The CDR3 is made up of 12 amino acids. The germline V and J ends were trimmed by 6 bases and 5 bases, with 9 bases remaining between them. The germline gives CDR1 SGDLS, CDR2 YYNGEE. General observations from the study: The small donor group covered limited genetic and exposure diversity.

As regards this clone: The antigen is not known.

Sequenced: naive CD8+ T cells sorted from blood. The source of this sequence is a man aged 18 to 30 in good health. The chain carries TRBV9 and TRBJ2-1; no clear D gene. CDR3 sequence: CASNGYHNEQFF. The DNA of the CDR3 is TGTGCCAGCAACGGATACCACAATGAGCAGTTCTTC.